What follows are 22 T cell receptor beta chains derived from one specimen sequenced in a study of blood T cell repertoires in COVID-19. Profiling relied on immunoSEQ multiplex PCR, and the TCRdb table lists in-frame clones only, not all of them. The sample holds roughly 260,000 clones, less than 85% seen once. Sequenced sample: peripheral blood. The receptors were gathered from a woman older than 75 with active or convalescent COVID-19.

DNA for the CDR3: TGTGCCAGCAGCCAGGCCCTCGGGGGTCTCTATGGCTACACCTTC. Translated, it gives CASSQALGGLYGYTF. The chain uses TRBV3-1 (or the pseudogene TRBV3-2) and TRBJ1-2, with TRBD1 as a possible D gene (5 bases). In germline, CDR1 is LGHDT, CDR2 YNNKEL (reference sequence). CDR3 length equals 15 residues. The ends were cut back, 3 bases at V and 4 bases at J, with 15 bases in the middle.

The chain has TRBV5-1 and TRBJ2-3; TRBD2 aligns across 7 bases. The CDR3 extends over 15 amino acids. Germline values: CDR1 SGHRS, CDR2 YFSETQ. V shed 2 bases, J shed 2 bases, and the junction held 5 bases outside the gene matches. The CDR3 spells CASSFGTTYTDTQYF. DNA for the CDR3: TGCGCCAGCAGCTTCGGGACTACCTACACAGATACGCAGTATTTT.

This clone occurred a few times. The CDR3 DNA sequence: TGCAGTGCTAGTGGGGTTTACAGGGGACGCCCCTCTAACTATGGCTACACCTTC. Translated: CSASGVYRGRPSNYGYTF. The gene calls are TRBV20-1 and TRBJ1-2; 7 bases match TRBD1. V lost 3 bases, J lost 0 bases, and 16 bases stayed unmatched. The CDR3 is 18 amino acids. Germline lookup yields CDR1 DFQATT and CDR2 SNEGSKA (reference sequence).

CDR3 nucleotides: TGCAGCGCCCGGGACAGCTATGGCTACACCTTC. Protein sequence: CSARDSYGYTF. This rearrangement joins TRBV29-1 to TRBJ1-2; 7 positions agree with TRBD1. Per the germline V gene, CDR1 is SQVTM and CDR2 is ANQGSEA. The CDR3 is 11 residues long. Unmatched junction bases numbered 3, after V lost 7 bases and J lost 4 bases.

This clone has a single count. This chain connects TRBV5-6 to TRBJ2-7; D is ambiguous. Germline values: CDR1 SGHDT, CDR2 YYEEEE. This CDR3 has 14 residues. The ends were cut back, 0 bases at V and 0 bases at J, with 7 bases in the middle. Here the CDR3 reads CASSLARFSYEQYF. CDR3 nucleotides: TGTGCCAGCAGCTTGGCCAGATTCTCCTACGAGCAGTACTTC.

The chain employs TRBV5-1 and TRBJ1-1; 9 bases are shared with TRBD1. This CDR3 spans 16 amino acids. The V gene's germline CDR1 is SGHRS and CDR2 YFSETQ. V lost 5 bases to trimming and J lost 6 bases; unmatched junction nucleotides: 14. CDR3 bases: TGCGCCAGCAGGACAGGACAGGGGAGAATTATCGCTGAAGCTTTCTTT. As protein: CASRTGQGRIIAEAFF.

The chain recombines TRBV6-5 with TRBJ1-1; TRBD1 aligns across 9 bases. V was pared by 7 bases and J by 10 bases, with 7 bases of the junction left unmatched. This CDR3 is built from 12 residues. From germline, CDR1 is MNHEY and CDR2 SVGAGI. The CDR3 DNA follows: TGTGCCAGCACCGCGACAGGGGGACGAGCTTTCTTT. This sequence encodes CASTATGGRAFF.

The chain couples TRBV3-1 (or the pseudogene TRBV3-2) to TRBJ1-5; D is ambiguous. V was trimmed by 0 bases and J by 3 bases, leaving 12 bases between them. CDR1 is LGHDT, CDR2 YNNKEL, per germline (reference sequence). The CDR3 loop spans 16 amino acids. CDR3 DNA: TGTGCCAGCAGCCAAGAGGGAGGAATTCCCAATCAGCCCCAGCATTTT. It is translated as CASSQEGGIPNQPQHF.

This chain links TRBV28 with TRBJ1-1; D gene unclear. Germline-derived CDR1 and CDR2 are MDHEN and SYDVKM. The CDR3 runs to 10 residues. V lost 6 bases and J 5 bases, leaving 4 bases between the germline ends. This chain's CDR3 is CASSPTEAFF. CDR3 sequence (DNA): TGTGCCAGCAGCCCTACTGAAGCTTTCTTT.

The chain uses TRBV30 and TRBJ1-5; D is unresolved. Germline values: CDR1 GTSNPN, CDR2 SVGIG (reference sequence). V was trimmed by 1 base and J by 1 base, leaving 5 bases between them. The CDR3 extends over 13 amino acids. CDR3 loop: CAWSEQSNQPQHF. Written as DNA, the CDR3 is TGTGCCTGGAGTGAACAAAGCAATCAGCCCCAGCATTTT. Full variable domain (rest looked up from reference TRBV30 and TRBJ1-5): SQTIHQWPATLVQPVGSPLSLECTVEGTSNPNLYWYRQAAGRGLQLLFYSVGIGQISSEVPQNLSASRPQDRQFILSSKKLLLSDSGFYLCAWSEQSNQPQHFGDGTRLSIL.

The genes are TRBV6-2 or TRBV6-3 and TRBJ1-1; no clear D gene. This CDR3 region has 12 residues. V lost 6 bases to trimming and J lost 4 bases, with 9 bases between them. The germline V gene has CDR1 MNHEY and CDR2 SVGEGT. This CDR3 is CASSRASTEAFF. For the CDR3, the DNA is TGTGCCAGCAGCCGCGCGAGCACTGAAGCTTTCTTT.

The table lists this clone with a count of one. The gene calls are TRBV28 and TRBJ1-2; TRBD1 agrees at 7 bases. V shed 1 base and J 4 bases; nucleotides not matched to a gene: 6. Germline loops: CDR1 MDHEN, CDR2 SYDVKM. The CDR3 spans 15 residues. CDR3 sequence reads: CASSLSGRGTYGYTF. As DNA, the CDR3 is TGTGCCAGCAGTTTATCTGGCAGGGGGACCTATGGCTACACCTTC.

The chain combines TRBV3-1 (or the pseudogene TRBV3-2) with TRBJ2-7, with D perhaps TRBD2 (5 bases). The CDR3 sequence is 14 residues long. V was clipped by 3 bases and J by 9 bases, with 18 bases between them. Germline assignment: CDR1 LGHDT and CDR2 YNNKEL (reference sequence). CDR3 DNA: TGTGCCAGCAGCCATCCAACCGAGGGATTCGGGCAGTACTTC. Amino acids: CASSHPTEGFGQYF.

J is TRBJ1-1 and V is TRBV7-8; a possible D gene is TRBD1 (5 bases). The CDR3 is 14 amino acids. V was pared by 4 bases and J by 4 bases, with 13 bases between. The germline V gene encodes CDR1 SGHVS and CDR2 FQNEAQ. Here the CDR3 reads CASSSPLRGTEAFF. The CDR3 bases are TGTGCCAGCAGCTCGCCTTTAAGGGGCACTGAAGCTTTCTTT. Based on the CDR3 plus reference TRBV7-8 and TRBJ1-1, the full variable domain is GAGVSQSPRYKVAKRGQDVALRCDPISGHVSLFWYQQALGQGPEFLTYFQNEAQLDKSGLPSDRFFAERPEGSVSTLKIQRTQQEDSAVYLCASSSPLRGTEAFFGQGTRLTVV.

Only a few counts were recorded for this clone. The rearrangement uses TRBV19 and TRBJ1-1; D unresolved. This CDR3 comprises 12 residues. The germline V gene has CDR1 LNHDA and CDR2 SQIVND (reference sequence). The germline V and J ends were trimmed by 3 bases and 2 bases, with 4 bases remaining between them. CDR3 sequence reads: CASSMSNTEAFF. CDR3 bases: TGTGCCAGTAGTATGAGTAACACTGAAGCTTTCTTT. The variable domain in full, completed from reference TRBV19 and TRBJ1-1, reads DGGITQSPKYLFRKEGQNVTLSCEQNLNHDAMYWYRQDPGQGLRLIYYSQIVNDFQKGDIAEGYSVSREKKESFPLTVTSAQKNPTAFYLCASSMSNTEAFFGQGTRLTVV.

This clone was counted only a few times. V usage is TRBV10-2 and J usage is TRBJ2-3; TRBD2 matches 9 bases. CDR3 length: 15 residues. V lost 6 bases to trimming and J lost 12 bases; unmatched junction nucleotides: 16. Germline V gene sequence: CDR1 WSHSY, CDR2 SAAADI. This chain's CDR3 is CASRLLAGEMGAQYF. DNA of the CDR3: TGCGCCAGCAGACTACTAGCGGGCGAGATGGGAGCACAGTATTTT.

The J gene is TRBJ2-2, the V gene TRBV5-4; perhaps TRBD1 as D (5 bases). Germline values: CDR1 SGHNT, CDR2 YYREEE (reference sequence). This CDR3 comprises 16 residues. The V end was cut by 0 bases, the J end by 1 base, with 10 bases between. CDR3 coding DNA: TGTGCCAGCAGCTTGGGTCCGCAGGGGAACACCGGGGAGCTGTTTTTT. This gives the protein CASSLGPQGNTGELFF. The whole variable domain, filled in from reference TRBV5-4 and TRBJ2-2, reads ETGVTQSPTHLIKTRGQQVTLRCSSQSGHNTVSWYQQALGQGPQFIFQYYREEENGRGNFPPRFSGLQFPNYSSELNVNALELDDSALYLCASSLGPQGNTGELFFGEGSRLTVL.

The gene calls are TRBV28 and TRBJ2-2; no reliable D call. The CDR3 is made up of 12 amino acids. CDR1 MDHEN and CDR2 SYDVKM come from the germline V gene. Deletions cut 6 bases from V and 10 bases from J, with 12 bases between. CDR3 region: CASRVEYEELFF. CDR3 coding DNA: TGTGCCAGCAGGGTAGAGTATGAGGAGCTGTTTTTT. The full variable domain, in which reference TRBV28 and TRBJ2-2 provide the parts outside the CDR3, is DVKVTQSSRYLVKRTGEKVFLECVQDMDHENMFWYRQDPGLGLRLIYFSYDVKMKEKGDIPEGYSVSREKKERFSLILESASTNQTSMYLCASRVEYEELFFGEGSRLTVL.

This rearrangement joins TRBV5-1 to TRBJ1-2, with D uncertain. The CDR3 covers 14 residues. V shed 7 bases and J shed 8 bases, with 21 bases lying between them. The germline CDR1 and CDR2 sequences are SGHRS and YFSETQ. The CDR3 loop reads CASRPAPSAGGYTF. The CDR3 coding sequence is TGCGCCAGCCGTCCCGCGCCGTCGGCGGGGGGCTACACCTTC.

This sequence joins TRBV5-4 and TRBJ2-1; the D gene is possibly TRBD2 (6 bases). The length of the CDR3 is 14 residues. Deletions cut 6 bases from V and 5 bases from J, with 15 bases between. Germline CDR1 reads SGHNT; CDR2 reads YYREEE (reference sequence). DNA of the CDR3: TGTGCCAGCAACCTGGGGGGAGGAGACAATGAGCAGTTCTTC. This codes for CASNLGGGDNEQFF.

In this sample, this clone turned up once. The gene calls are TRBV5-1 and TRBJ1-5; TRBD1 is a possible D gene (5 bases). This CDR3 is built from 15 residues. The germline V and J ends were trimmed by 0 bases and 6 bases, with 13 bases remaining between them. The germline V gene encodes CDR1 SGHRS and CDR2 YFSETQ. CDR3 sequence reads: CASSLESGGFQPQHF. For the CDR3, the DNA is TGCGCCAGCAGCTTGGAATCCGGGGGGTTTCAGCCCCAGCATTTT.

The chain has TRBV28 and TRBJ1-2; perhaps TRBD1 as D (6 bases). The V gene's germline CDR1 is MDHEN and CDR2 SYDVKM. CDR3 length: 11 amino acids. V lost 5 bases and J 8 bases, leaving 9 bases between the germline ends. CDR3 nucleotide sequence: TGTGCCAGCAGTGCAGGGGAAGGCTACACCTTC. Its translation is CASSAGEGYTF.